Following are 10 T cell receptor beta chains from one sample sequenced in a study of CD8 T cells in ankylosing spondylitis. Study-level points and caveats: A TCR beta motif of 7 to 9 highly homologous variants seemed to mark ankylosing spondylitis blood.

TCRdb reprocessed the 5' RACE reads via MiXCR and lists one record per CDR3 protein. The sample has 350,000 to 450,000 distinct CDR3 sequences, roughly 26% seen once. No cognate antigen is known for these TCRs. The sequencing input was blood, either unsorted or a sorted T cell fraction (not recorded which). The receptors shown here come from a male donor with ankylosing spondylitis.

This clonotype was picked up a small number of times. The chain joins TRBV29-1 to TRBJ2-3, with D maybe TRBD2 (5 bases). Germline lookup yields CDR1 SQVTM and CDR2 ANQGSEA. V lost 6 bases and J 3 bases, leaving 13 bases between the germline ends. The CDR3 totals 13 residues. CDR3 bases: TGCAGCGTCAGAGGAGGAGTAACAGATACGCAGTATTTT. Its translation is CSVRGGVTDTQYF.

This clonotype was seen many times. The rearrangement joins TRBV5-1 to TRBJ2-4, with D hard to call. From germline, CDR1 is SGHRS and CDR2 YFSETQ. V was cut by 2 bases and J by 0 bases, with 9 bases left in between. CDR3 length: 15 amino acids. CDR3 nucleotide sequence: TGCGCCAGCAGCTTAGATGGGTTAGCCAAAAACATTCAGTACTTC. Its translation is CASSLDGLAKNIQYF.

There are a few counts of this clonotype. J is TRBJ2-1 and V is TRBV18; 10 nucleotides match TRBD2. CDR3 length: 17 amino acids. Germline-derived CDR1 and CDR2 are KGHSH and LQKENI. V shed 2 bases, J shed 7 bases, and the junction held 11 bases outside the gene matches. This chain's CDR3 is CASSPFLLAGEGNEQFF. The CDR3 DNA reads as TGTGCCAGCTCACCATTCCTGCTAGCGGGAGAGGGGAATGAGCAGTTCTTC.

This clonotype was recorded a few times. The chain links TRBV7-9 to TRBJ2-7; the D gene could be TRBD1 or TRBD2 (5 bases each). The CDR3 is made up of 14 amino acids. Trimming removed 5 bases at V and 1 base at J, with 12 bases between. Germline CDR1 and CDR2: SEHNR and FQNEAQ (reference sequence). The CDR3 coding sequence is TGTGCCAGCAGCCCCGGGGCCTTATCCTACGAGCAGTACTTC. This gives the protein CASSPGALSYEQYF.

V is TRBV6-6 and J is TRBJ2-7; D perhaps matches TRBD2 (6 bases). Germline assignment: CDR1 MNHNY and CDR2 SVGAGI (reference sequence). This CDR3 comprises 12 residues. The V end lost 8 bases, the J end lost 2 bases, and 10 bases lay between the germline ends. The CDR3 DNA reads TGTGCCAGCGGGGGGAGCCCCTACGAGCAGTACGTC. Translation gives CASGGSPYEQYV.

This clonotype appeared a few times. V gene TRBV20-1 combines with J gene TRBJ1-2; 8 bases align to TRBD1. J gave up 7 bases and V 2 bases, and 6 bases lay outside the gene matches. The CDR3 extends over 13 amino acids. Germline lookup yields CDR1 DFQATT and CDR2 SNEGSKA (reference sequence). The CDR3: CSARPTGAGGYTF. For the CDR3, the DNA is TGCAGTGCTAGACCGACAGGGGCGGGTGGCTACACCTTC.

This clonotype came up a few times. V gene TRBV29-1 combines with J gene TRBJ2-3; no clear D. CDR1 and CDR2 (germline): SQVTM, ANQGSEA. Trimming shortened V by 3 bases and J by 5 bases, and 9 bases separated the two germline ends. The CDR3 extends over 12 amino acids. Here the CDR3 DNA reads TGCAGCGTTGAGGCAGCCCGAGATACGCAGTATTTT. This translates into CSVEAARDTQYF.

This clonotype was seen once. V usage is TRBV5-1 and J usage is TRBJ2-5, with TRBD1 identical over 9 bases. CDR1 is SGHRS and CDR2 is YFSETQ in the germline V gene. The V segment lost 7 bases and the J segment 5 bases; nucleotides outside the gene matches: 6. The CDR3 sequence is 13 residues long. The DNA for the CDR3 is TGCGCCAGCTCCACAGGGGGCTGGGAGACCCAGTACTTC. Encoded protein: CASSTGGWETQYF.

V usage is TRBV5-1 and J usage is TRBJ2-6; no definite D call. Germline V CDR1 and CDR2: SGHRS, YFSETQ. V was shortened by 3 bases and J by 0 bases, with 13 bases between the two germline ends. There are 17 residues in the CDR3. The CDR3 loop reads CASSSRGPTSGANVLTF. CDR3 sequence (DNA): TGCGCCAGCAGCTCTCGTGGACCGACCTCTGGGGCCAACGTCCTGACTTTC.

The genes are TRBV12-3 or TRBV12-4 and TRBJ1-1, with D hard to call. Trimming cost V 7 bases and J 1 base, with 13 bases left between them. There are 14 residues in the CDR3. CDR3: CASMQVRKNTEAFF. CDR3 nucleotides: TGTGCCAGCATGCAAGTCAGAAAGAACACTGAAGCTTTCTTT.